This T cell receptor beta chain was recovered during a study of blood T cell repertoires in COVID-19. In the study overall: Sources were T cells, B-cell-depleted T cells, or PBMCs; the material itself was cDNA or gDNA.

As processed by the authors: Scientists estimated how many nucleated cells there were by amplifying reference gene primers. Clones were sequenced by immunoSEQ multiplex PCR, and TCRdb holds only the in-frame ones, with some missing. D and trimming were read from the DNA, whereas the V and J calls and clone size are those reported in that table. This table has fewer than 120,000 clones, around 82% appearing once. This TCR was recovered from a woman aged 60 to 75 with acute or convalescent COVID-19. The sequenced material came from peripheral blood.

The CDR3: CASSFTGTSGGGSYF. CDR3 DNA: TGTGCCAGCAGCTTCACCGGGACTAGCGGGGGGGGCTCGTATTTT. The V gene is TRBV7-2, the J gene TRBJ2-3; 16 bases line up with TRBD2. This CDR3 spans 15 amino acids. The ends lost 3 bases at V and 14 bases at J; junction bases unmatched: 8. Germline V gene sequence: CDR1 SGHTA, CDR2 FQGNSA.